The rows below give T cell receptor beta chains drawn from one sample of a study of blood T cell repertoires in COVID-19. Method: immunoSEQ multiplex PCR; TCRdb's copy keeps in-frame clones and lacks some. The repertoire has 150,000 or so clones, 84% of them found once; the top ten carry about 7%. The sample was peripheral blood. These receptors were taken from a woman in her fifties or sixties in a cohort sampled during active or convalescent COVID-19. Each CDR3 is given with its conserved first and last residue. D genes are given only for firm matches. Expanded clones get a size class; other rows say once, few or many, or leave the size out.

J	V	length	D	size	DNA	CDR3
TRBJ1-4	TRBV29-1	13	TRBD1	-	TGCAGCGACGAGACAGGGGTGTTTGAAAAACTGTTTTTT	CSDETGVFEKLFF
TRBJ2-7	TRBV5-1	14	TRBD1	-	TGCGCCAGCAGCTTCGGGACAGGTACCTACGAGCAGTACTTC	CASSFGTGTYEQYF
TRBJ2-5	TRBV7-2	17	TRBD1	-	TGTGCCAGCAGCTCAAGACGAAACAGGGGGCTTCGGGAGACCCAGTACTTC	CASSSRRNRGLRETQYF
TRBJ1-5	TRBV14	13	-	-	TGTGCCAGCAGCCAAAGAGGGGAGGGGCCCCAGCATTTT	CASSQRGEGPQHF
TRBJ1-2	TRBV24-1	15	TRBD1	-	TGTGCCACCAGTGATGGGGGACAGGGGGCGGGCGGCTACACCTTC	CATSDGGQGAGGYTF
TRBJ2-5	TRBV20-1	10	-	few	TGCAGTGCTACTAGAGAGACCCAGTACTTC	CSATRETQYF
TRBJ1-1	TRBV10-1	15	-	-	TGCGCCAGCAGTGAAAACGGGGCCCAGGGGACTGAAGCTTTCTTT	CASSENGAQGTEAFF
TRBJ1-1	TRBV11-2	14	-	-	TGTGCCAGCAGCTCGGACACCCGGAGGGCTGAAGCTTTCTTT	CASSSDTRRAEAFF
TRBJ1-6	TRBV19	14	TRBD1	-	TGTGCCAGTGCCCGGGGCAGGGGGTATTCACCCCTCCACTTT	CASARGRGYSPLHF
TRBJ1-1	TRBV27	17	-	-	TGTGCCAGCAGTTCCCAGGGGCGAGGGGAGTGGAGCACTGAAGCTTTCTTT	CASSSQGRGEWSTEAFF
TRBJ2-3	TRBV12-3/TRBV12-4	13	TRBD1	-	TGTGCCAGCACACAGGGGGGTACAGATACGCAGTATTTT	CASTQGGTDTQYF
TRBJ1-4	TRBV20-1	13	-	-	TGCAGTGCTAGTGACAGTACTAATGAAAAACTGTTTTTT	CSASDSTNEKLFF
TRBJ2-5	TRBV7-6	16	-	few	TGTGCCAGCAGCCCGGCTGAGACCAGCGCACAAGAGACCCAGTACTTC	CASSPAETSAQETQYF
TRBJ2-7	TRBV9	14	TRBD1	-	TGTGCCAGCAGCGACCCGGGACAGTCCTACGAGCAGTACTTC	CASSDPGQSYEQYF
TRBJ2-1	TRBV7-6	16	-	-	TGTGCCAGCAGCTTAGTCGGGGTTGCCGACTACAATGAGCAGTTCTTC	CASSLVGVADYNEQFF
TRBJ2-5	TRBV5-1	12	TRBD1	-	TGCGCCAGCAGCTTAAACAGGGGAGCTGAGTACTTC	CASSLNRGAEYF
TRBJ2-1	TRBV4-3	14	TRBD2	many	TGCGCCAGCAGCTACAGCGGGGGAGGGAATGAGCAGTTCTTC	CASSYSGGGNEQFF
TRBJ2-3	TRBV5-1	15	-	-	TGCGCCAGCAGCTCTTCCCAAAGAGGCACAGATACGCAGTATTTT	CASSSSQRGTDTQYF
TRBJ1-1	TRBV12-3/TRBV12-4	13	-	-	TGTGCCAGCACCCGCCTTCAGGGTCCTGAAGCTTTCTTT	CASTRLQGPEAFF
TRBJ1-2	TRBV3-1/TRBV3-2	16	TRBD1	-	TGTGCCAGCAGCCAAGCCGACAGGGGAGATTCGTATGGCTACACCTTC	CASSQADRGDSYGYTF
TRBJ1-2	TRBV2	13	-	-	TGTGCCAGCAGAGAACAGGGATTCTATGGCTACACCTTC	CASREQGFYGYTF
TRBJ1-2	TRBV10-1	14	-	once	TGCGCCAGCAGACTAAACGACAGGTGCTTGGGCTACACCTTC	CASRLNDRCLGYTF
TRBJ1-1	TRBV19	15	-	-	TGTGCCACCACTATCGTCGGGGGGGTGAACACTGAAGCTTTCTTT	CATTIVGGVNTEAFF
TRBJ2-1	TRBV4-1	14	TRBD2	-	TGCGCCAGCAGCCCAACTAGCGGGGGGAATGAGCAGTTCTTC	CASSPTSGGNEQFF
TRBJ1-4	TRBV4-1	15	-	-	TGCGCCAGCAGCCAAAACAGTGCAACTAATGAAAAACTGTTTTTT	CASSQNSATNEKLFF
TRBJ1-1	TRBV2	11	-	few	TGTGCCTTGGGGGGGAACACTGAAGCTTTCTTT	CALGGNTEAFF
TRBJ1-2	TRBV27	14	-	-	TGTGCCAGCAGTTTATCTAGAGGGTCCGGTGGCTACACCTTC	CASSLSRGSGGYTF
TRBJ2-2	TRBV12-3/TRBV12-4	13	-	once	TGTGCCAGCAGACCCGCGGGGGCGGGGGAGCTGTTTTTT	CASRPAGAGELFF
TRBJ2-1	TRBV3-1/TRBV3-2	15	-	few	TGTGCCAGCAGCTCTCGACCCAGGGGCAAGGATGAGCAGTTCTTC	CASSSRPRGKDEQFF
TRBJ1-5	TRBV7-8	13	-	once	TGTGCCAGCACCCCCTTTAGCAATCAGCCCCAGCATTTT	CASTPFSNQPQHF
TRBJ2-2	TRBV5-6	13	-	-	TGTGCCAGCAGCCGTGTAGGGGCCGGGGAGCTGTTTTTT	CASSRVGAGELFF
TRBJ1-4	TRBV6-5	15	-	-	TGTGCCAGCAGTCGCCGGACGGTAACAGGGGAAAAACTGTTTTTT	CASSRRTVTGEKLFF
TRBJ2-3	TRBV6-5	16	TRBD2	-	TGTGCCAGCAGTTACTTTGGGACTAGTAGAACAGATACGCAGTATTTT	CASSYFGTSRTDTQYF
TRBJ1-2	TRBV7-2	19	TRBD1	-	TGTGCCAGCAGCTTAGGTGGTGGTATAGGACAGGGGGCAATATATGGCTACACCTTC	CASSLGGGIGQGAIYGYTF
TRBJ2-1	TRBV13	11	-	-	TGTGCCAGCGCGAGAACGGGGGAGCAGTTCTTC	CASARTGEQFF
TRBJ1-2	TRBV19	14	-	-	TGTGCCAGTGCGTCGGGTGAGAGGGTCTATGGCTACACCTTC	CASASGERVYGYTF
TRBJ1-4	TRBV5-1	14	TRBD1	once	TGCGCCAGCAGCCTGGGACAGAACAATGAAAAACTGTTTTTT	CASSLGQNNEKLFF
TRBJ1-5	TRBV5-5	15	TRBD1	-	TGTGCCAGCAGCGTCGGAGACAGGGGATATCAGCCCCAGCATTTT	CASSVGDRGYQPQHF
TRBJ1-1	TRBV18	16	TRBD1	-	TGTGCCAGCTCACCACCGCCTCTAACAGGGGCTTCTGAAGCTTTCTTT	CASSPPPLTGASEAFF
TRBJ1-3	TRBV5-8	15	-	-	TGTGCCAGCAGCTTCCGGGAGAGCTCTGGAAACACCATATATTTT	CASSFRESSGNTIYF
TRBJ1-1	TRBV30	13	TRBD1	-	TGTGCCTGGAGGCGACAGGGGAATACTGAAGCTTTCTTT	CAWRRQGNTEAFF
TRBJ2-7	TRBV10-1	15	TRBD2	once	TGCGCCAGCAGTGAGTCGATAGCGGGGTCCTCCGAGCAGTACTTC	CASSESIAGSSEQYF
TRBJ2-5	TRBV3-1/TRBV3-2	15	TRBD2	-	TGTGCCAGCAGCCACCCTAGCGGGGGGGGAGAGACCCAGTACTTC	CASSHPSGGGETQYF
TRBJ1-3	TRBV12-3/TRBV12-4	13	-	-	TGTGCCAGCAGTATGGAGCCTGGAAACACCATATATTTT	CASSMEPGNTIYF
TRBJ1-2	TRBV7-9	11	-	-	TGTGCCAGCTCGGGGGACTATGGCTACACCTTC	CASSGDYGYTF
TRBJ2-4	TRBV12-2	16	-	many	TGTGCAAGTCGCTTAGGTTCAGGAGGGGCCAAAAACATTCAGTACTTC	CASRLGSGGAKNIQYF
TRBJ2-7	TRBV19	13	TRBD1	-	TGTGCCACCCCGGGACAGGGGTTCTCCGAGCAGTACTTC	CATPGQGFSEQYF
TRBJ1-5	TRBV5-8	15	-	-	TGTGCCAGCAGCTCCGGGGGTCGGCGCAATCAGCCCCAGCATTTT	CASSSGGRRNQPQHF